This T cell receptor beta chain was captured in a study of T cells after yellow fever vaccination. TCRdb passed the 5' RACE reads through MiXCR, listing each CDR3 protein once. Of about 69,000 distinct CDR3 sequences listed, around 6.2% are singletons. At least ten counts were recorded for this clonotype. The clonotype originates from a man aged 18 to 35 who received the YFV17D yellow fever vaccine. The sample was CD4+ T cells sorted from PBMCs, taken roughly 15 days after the first yellow fever vaccination.

This CDR3 reads CASREQYF. The CDR3 nucleotides are TGTGCCAGCAGGGAGCAGTATTTT. V gene TRBV3-1 combines with J gene TRBJ2-3; D is unclear. V lost 6 bases and J lost 11, with 3 bases in between. Germline assignment: CDR1 LGHDT and CDR2 YNNKEL (reference sequence). This CDR3 contains 8 residues.